This T cell receptor beta chain is drawn from a study of Graves' ophthalmopathy and Graves' hyperthyroidism. This CDR3 comprises 14 residues. V shed 1 base and J shed 3 bases, with 13 bases lying between them. CDR1 and CDR2 (germline): DFQATT, SNEGSKA (reference sequence). Aged 18 to 65, hyperthyroidism patients had new diagnoses of under 2 months' duration. Diagnosis relied on clinical symptoms, serum thyroxine, TRAb, thyroid ultrasound and orbital computed tomography. This clonotype was recorded at least ten times. From RNA, the CDR3 regions of TCR beta chains were amplified and sequenced. HTBI-primed first-round RT-PCR preceded second-round multiplex PCR. A single record per CDR3 protein comes from TCRdb applying MiXCR to the multiplex PCR reads. The sample has roughly 400,000 distinct CDR3 sequences; about 18% are singletons.

The chain couples TRBV20-1 to TRBJ2-7; TRBD2 is a possible D gene (5 bases). This TCR derives from an adult woman with stable Graves' hyperthyroidism. Material for sequencing was peripheral blood. The CDR3 region is CSARGVGSRYEQYF. The CDR3, as DNA: TGCAGTGCTAGAGGGGTTGGGAGCCGCTACGAGCAGTACTTC.